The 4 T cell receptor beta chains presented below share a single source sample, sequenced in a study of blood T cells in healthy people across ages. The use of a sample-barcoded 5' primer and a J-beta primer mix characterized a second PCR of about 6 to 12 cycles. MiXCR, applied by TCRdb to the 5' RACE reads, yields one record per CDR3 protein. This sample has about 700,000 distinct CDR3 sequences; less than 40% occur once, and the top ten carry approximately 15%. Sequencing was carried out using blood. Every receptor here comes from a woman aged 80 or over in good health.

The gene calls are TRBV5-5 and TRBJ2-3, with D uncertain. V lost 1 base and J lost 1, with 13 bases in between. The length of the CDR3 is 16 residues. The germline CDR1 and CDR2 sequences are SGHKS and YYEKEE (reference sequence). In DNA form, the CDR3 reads TGTGCCAGCAGCTTGTATGGTGAAAGTCGCACAGATACGCAGTATTTT. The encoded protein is CASSLYGESRTDTQYF.

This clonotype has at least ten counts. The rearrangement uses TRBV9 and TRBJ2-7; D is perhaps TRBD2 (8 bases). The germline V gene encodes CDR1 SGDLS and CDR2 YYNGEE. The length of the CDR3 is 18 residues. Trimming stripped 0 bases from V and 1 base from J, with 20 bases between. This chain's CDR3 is CASSVGSGEQGRSYEQYF. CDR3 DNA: TGTGCCAGCAGCGTAGGTAGCGGGGAACAGGGGCGATCCTACGAGCAGTACTTC. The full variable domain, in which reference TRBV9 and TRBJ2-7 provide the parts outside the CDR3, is DSGVTQTPKHLITATGQRVTLRCSPRSGDLSVYWYQQSLDQGLQFLIQYYNGEERAKGNILERFSAQQFPDLHSELNLSSLELGDSALYFCASSVGSGEQGRSYEQYFGPGTRLTVT.

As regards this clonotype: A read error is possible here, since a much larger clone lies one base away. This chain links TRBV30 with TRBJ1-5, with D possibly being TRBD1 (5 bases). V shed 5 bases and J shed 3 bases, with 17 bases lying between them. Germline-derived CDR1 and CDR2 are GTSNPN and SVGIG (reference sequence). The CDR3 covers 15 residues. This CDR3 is CAWGASGLVNQPQHF. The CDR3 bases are TGTGCCTGGGGGGCTTCAGGACTGGTCAATCAGCCCCAGCATTTT. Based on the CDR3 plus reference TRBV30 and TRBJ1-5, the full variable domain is SQTIHQWPATLVQPVGSPLSLECTVEGTSNPNLYWYRQAAGRGLQLLFYSVGIGQISSEVPQNLSASRPQDRQFILSSKKLLLSDSGFYLCAWGASGLVNQPQHFGDGTRLSIL.

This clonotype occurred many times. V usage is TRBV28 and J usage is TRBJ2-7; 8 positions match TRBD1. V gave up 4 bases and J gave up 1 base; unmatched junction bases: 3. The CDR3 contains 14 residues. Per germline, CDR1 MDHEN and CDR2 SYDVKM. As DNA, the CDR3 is TGTGCCAGCAGTTCAGGGGGCAAATCCTACGAGCAGTACTTC. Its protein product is CASSSGGKSYEQYF.